This T cell receptor (beta chain) was found in a study of T cell clonotyping in hematopoietic cell transplantation (dated by TCRdb to the early 2020s). For the study in its entirety: Recipient samples taken before transplant were obtained following cytoreduction. Recruitment of patients ran from late 2015 to early 2017, and follow-up continued until September 2020 or until death. A total of 120 to 150 blood samples were collected in the study from 35 to 45 consecutive transplant recipients and their related donors.

The intended sense of this specimen's time point label: recipient sample about 28 days before transplant, after cytoreduction. Recipient blood was collected about 28 days before transplant and at days 30, 100 and 180 after transplant. Nuclei Lysis Solution was used to extract genomic DNA from fresh or cryopreserved unfractionated peripheral blood mononuclear cells. General study outcomes and caveats: Broader posttransplant TCR repertoire diversity was predicted by donor and pretransplant recipient Inverse Simpson Index values. The sample size was limited and the cells went unsorted, which meant the CD4 and CD8 repertoire contributions could not be told apart. Recipient TCR diversity fell after transplant, with pathologically expanded clonotypes rising progressively from day 30 to day 180. Just a small fraction of recipient repertoires overlapped with donor repertoires, and more than 97% appeared de novo at the given depth.

About this clone: The clone's antigen remains unknown. The input lacks base qualities; no much larger clone sits a single base away.

The germline ends are 12 bases apart after V is trimmed by 6 bases and J by 4 bases. As encoded in the germline V gene, CDR1 is MDHEN while CDR2 is SYDVKM. The CDR3 holds 13 amino acids from the cysteine to the phenylalanine. The only DNA kept is the CDR3, 39 bases in frame from the first base. The immunoSEQ assay, a bias-controlled multiplex PCR with V- and J-specific primers, was used to amplify TCR beta CDR3 regions from genomic DNA. A second PCR step added a proprietary barcode and Illumina adapter sequences to the CDR3 amplicons. CDR3 libraries were sequenced on an Illumina MiSeq instrument. The authors' pipeline ran thus. immunoSEQ Analyzer 3.0 was used for export and quality control, with R Bioconductor and Immunarch used for downstream analyses. Only productive rearrangements within the normalized downsampled data set were used in the calculation of repertoire metrics. Pathologically expanded clonotypes were defined as those larger than 5 templates in the normalized cohort. Repertoire diversity was measured with the Inverse Simpson Index. The non-normalized data set was used for CMV-specificity analyses so that all clonotypes could be captured. What TCRdb holds here is the immuneACCESS table cut down to in-frame rearrangements. Part of the clones is not present; checked against another copy, under half of the missing clones reflect an unresolved V gene, and the others are unexplained. V and J calls and clone size are copied from that table; D and trimming were computed from the DNA. The sample table records roughly 48,000 clones; roughly four fifths of these occur just once. The biggest ten clones account for around 5.3% of the sample.

The source was peripheral blood mononuclear cells, collected before stem cell transplant. This clonotype originated in a man aged 60 to 75 with myelodysplastic syndrome. Some clones in this sample may be carry-over from other donors' samples. The sequence is built from TRBV28 and TRBJ1-2; TRBD1 is perhaps the D gene, given 5 matching bases. The nucleotides are TGTGCCAGCAGAATCCCCGGGACCTATGGCTACACCTTC. This sequence encodes CASRIPGTYGYTF.